Below, 6 T cell receptor beta chains from the same sample are listed, as sequenced in a study of blood T cell repertoires in COVID-19. The table came from immunoSEQ multiplex PCR; TCRdb's copy has only in-frame clones and leaves some out. The repertoire includes some 160,000 clones, roughly 80% of them detected once, and approximately 14% sits in the top ten. The sample was peripheral blood. The receptors shown here come from a woman aged 80 or older with acute or convalescent COVID-19.

The V gene is TRBV5-1, the J gene TRBJ2-2; D may be TRBD1 (6 bases). The CDR3 extends over 16 amino acids. The V end was cut by 2 bases, the J end by 3 bases, with 14 bases between. Germline values: CDR1 SGHRS, CDR2 YFSETQ. CDR3 sequence: CASSFQGTPHTGELFF. The CDR3 nucleotides read TGCGCCAGCAGCTTCCAGGGGACACCTCACACCGGGGAGCTGTTTTTT.

The rearrangement links TRBV4-2 to TRBJ2-3; D is possibly TRBD2 (6 bases). Trimming removed 8 bases from V and 4 bases from J, with 19 bases in between. The CDR3 is made up of 15 amino acids. Germline-derived CDR1 and CDR2 are LGHNA and YNFKEQ. CDR3 residues: CASGLGGVQADTQYF. CDR3 DNA: TGTGCCAGCGGATTGGGCGGGGTCCAGGCAGATACGCAGTATTTT.

The chain recombines TRBV3-1 (or the pseudogene TRBV3-2) with TRBJ2-3; D is possibly TRBD1 (5 bases). Trimming shortened V by 3 bases and J by 5 bases, and 15 bases separated the two germline ends. Germline CDR1 is LGHDT and CDR2 is YNNKEL (reference sequence). The CDR3 extends over 15 amino acids. The CDR3: CASSQDNAGLDTQYF. CDR3 bases: TGTGCCAGCAGCCAGGACAATGCCGGGCTAGATACGCAGTATTTT.

The V call is TRBV6-7, the J call TRBJ2-7, with 10 bases that match TRBD2. TRBV6-7 is known as an ORF, though its function is uncertain. The CDR3 consists of 15 residues. The ends lost 5 bases at V and 2 bases at J; junction bases unmatched: 6. DNA for the CDR3: TGTGCCAGCAGTAGGGGGCTAGCGGGAGCCTACGAGCAGTACTTC. Translated, it gives CASSRGLAGAYEQYF.

The chain is built from TRBV2 and TRBJ1-2; D is unresolved. V was pared by 7 bases and J by 0 bases, with 6 bases between. The germline gives CDR1 SNHLY, CDR2 FYNNEI. The CDR3 loop spans 12 amino acids. Written as DNA, the CDR3 is TGTGCCAGCACCCTCTCTAACTATGGCTACACCTTC. It yields the protein CASTLSNYGYTF.

The V and J genes are TRBV27 and TRBJ2-7, with 8 bases fitting TRBD1. Germline CDR1 reads MNHEY; CDR2 reads SMNVEV (reference sequence). V was clipped by 6 bases and J by 2 bases; unmatched bases: 9. This CDR3 contains 15 residues. The CDR3 loop reads CASRKKGDRTYEQYF. CDR3 DNA: TGTGCCAGCAGGAAAAAGGGGGACAGGACCTACGAGCAGTACTTC.